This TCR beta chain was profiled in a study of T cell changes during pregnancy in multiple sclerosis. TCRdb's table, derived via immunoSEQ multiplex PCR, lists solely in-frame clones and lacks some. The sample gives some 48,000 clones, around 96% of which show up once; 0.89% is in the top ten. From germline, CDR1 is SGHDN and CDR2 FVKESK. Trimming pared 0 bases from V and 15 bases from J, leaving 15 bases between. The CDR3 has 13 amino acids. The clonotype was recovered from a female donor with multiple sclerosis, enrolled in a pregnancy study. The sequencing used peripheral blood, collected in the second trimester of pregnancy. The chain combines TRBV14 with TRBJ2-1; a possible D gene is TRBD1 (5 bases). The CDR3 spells CASSQEGPTGRFF. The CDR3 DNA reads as TGTGCCAGCAGCCAAGAGGGTCCCACAGGTCGGTTCTTC.